This T cell receptor (beta chain) was obtained from a study of blood T cell repertoires in COVID-19. Background on the study: The United States, Italy and Spain provided the acute and convalescent COVID-19 samples.

This table comes from immunoSEQ multiplex PCR, and its TCRdb copy is limited to in-frame clones, with some not included. In the table there are about 240,000 clones, nearly 85% of which are singletons. The sample taken for sequencing was peripheral blood. This receptor was taken from a human donor in a cohort sampled during active COVID-19.

This CDR3 is CASSWGTSGGELFF. The CDR3 DNA reads as TGTGCCAGCAGTTGGGGGACATCGGGCGGGGAGCTGTTTTTT. V usage is TRBV27 and J usage is TRBJ2-2; possible D gene TRBD1, 6 bases. This CDR3 region has 14 residues. CDR1 MNHEY and CDR2 SMNVEV come from the germline V gene (reference sequence). The germline V and J ends were trimmed by 4 bases and 7 bases, with 13 bases remaining between them.